This TCR beta chain was captured in a study of response to subunit inactivated influenza vaccine (dated by TCRdb to the late 2010s). Background for the entire study: To follow how T cells responded to a trivalent subunit inactivated influenza vaccine, the researchers relied on deep quantitative profiling of the T cell receptor repertoire.

A word on this clonotype: Which antigen it targets is not known. There are no base qualities to consult, and no much larger clone falls within one base.

Trimming leaves V shorter by 7 bases and J shorter by 4 bases, with the junction holding 6 bases beyond the gene matches. CDR1 ENHRY and CDR2 SYGVKD were looked up in the germline V gene. Reading from cysteine to phenylalanine, the CDR3 counts 13 amino acids. Only CDR3 DNA is held: 39 bases, read in frame from base 1. Overall study results and their limits: The authors proposed that each seasonal influenza vaccination may bring in only a limited number of new T cells.

Libraries were constructed by RT-PCR. The sequencer was an Illumina HiSeq 2500. TCRdb reprocessed the public reads (quality trimming at Q25 with fastp, clone calling with MiXCR) and kept in-frame beta chains. Rows with a matching CDR3 protein are joined into one entry that keeps the most common DNA and genes. The sample table holds roughly 790,000 distinct CDR3 sequences, of which about 20% were seen once. Approximately 10% of the sample belongs to the ten largest clones. The chain uses TRBV10-3 and TRBJ2-7; 8 nucleotides in the junction match TRBD2. This sequence was found in a man in his fifties who received an inactivated influenza vaccine. Donor details come from another sample of the same person, matched by shared clones. This specimen consisted of PBMCs from blood, obtained 5 days after vaccination. The DNA reads as follows: TGTGCCATCAAAGCGGGAGACCGATACGAGCAGTACTTC. This sequence encodes CAIKAGDRYEQYF.